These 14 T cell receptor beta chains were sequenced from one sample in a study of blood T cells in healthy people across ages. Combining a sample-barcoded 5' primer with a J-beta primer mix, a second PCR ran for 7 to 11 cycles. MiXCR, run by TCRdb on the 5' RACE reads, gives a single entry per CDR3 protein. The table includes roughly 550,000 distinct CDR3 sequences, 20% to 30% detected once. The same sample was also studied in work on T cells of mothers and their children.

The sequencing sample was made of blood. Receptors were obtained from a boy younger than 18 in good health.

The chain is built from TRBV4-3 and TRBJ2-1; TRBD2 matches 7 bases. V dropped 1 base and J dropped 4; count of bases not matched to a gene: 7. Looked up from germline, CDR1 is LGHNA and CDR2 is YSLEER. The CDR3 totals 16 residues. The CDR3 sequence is CASSQAPSGSYNEQFF. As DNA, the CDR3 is TGCGCCAGCAGCCAAGCTCCTAGCGGTTCATACAATGAGCAGTTCTTC.

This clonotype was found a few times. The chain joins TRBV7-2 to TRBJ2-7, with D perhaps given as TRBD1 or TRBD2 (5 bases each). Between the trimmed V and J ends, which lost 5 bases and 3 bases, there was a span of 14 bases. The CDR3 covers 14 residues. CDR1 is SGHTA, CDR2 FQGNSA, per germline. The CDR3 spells CASSRGLAFYEQYF. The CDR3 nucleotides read TGTGCCAGCAGCCGGGGCCTGGCCTTCTACGAGCAGTACTTC.

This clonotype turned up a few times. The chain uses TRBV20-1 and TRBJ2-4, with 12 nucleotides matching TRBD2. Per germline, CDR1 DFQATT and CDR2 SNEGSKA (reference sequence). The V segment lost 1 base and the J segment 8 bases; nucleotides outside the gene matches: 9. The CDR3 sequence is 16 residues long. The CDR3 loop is CSARAQGLAGMDIQYF. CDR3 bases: TGCAGTGCTAGAGCTCAAGGACTAGCGGGAATGGACATTCAGTACTTC.

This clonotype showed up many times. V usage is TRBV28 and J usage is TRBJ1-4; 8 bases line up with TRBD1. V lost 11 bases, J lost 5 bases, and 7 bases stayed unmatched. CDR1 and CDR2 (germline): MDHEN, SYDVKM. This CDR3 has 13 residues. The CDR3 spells CASFNRGNEKLFF. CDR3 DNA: TGTGCCTCCTTTAACAGGGGGAATGAAAAACTGTTTTTT.

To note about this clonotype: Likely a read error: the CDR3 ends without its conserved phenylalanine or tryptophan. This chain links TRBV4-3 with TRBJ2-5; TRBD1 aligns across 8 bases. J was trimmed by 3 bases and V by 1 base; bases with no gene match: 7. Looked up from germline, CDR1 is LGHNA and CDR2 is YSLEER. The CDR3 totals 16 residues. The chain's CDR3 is CASSQVRGTGEETQYL. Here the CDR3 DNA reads TGCGCCAGCAGCCAAGTCAGAGGGACAGGAGAAGAGACCCAGTACCTC.

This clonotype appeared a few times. The CDR3 bases are TGTGCCAGCAGCTCCCGAGGGACAGGGAATGAAAAACTGTTTTTT. This encodes CASSSRGTGNEKLFF. The chain uses TRBV7-9 and TRBJ1-4; 9 bases are a match to TRBD1. The CDR3 has 15 residues. With V trimmed by 4 bases and J by 5 bases, 5 bases remained unmatched. CDR1 is SEHNR, CDR2 FQNEAQ, per germline (reference sequence).

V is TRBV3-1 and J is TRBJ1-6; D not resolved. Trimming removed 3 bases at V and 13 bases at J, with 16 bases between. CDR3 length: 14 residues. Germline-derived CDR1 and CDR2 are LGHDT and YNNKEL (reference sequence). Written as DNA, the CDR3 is TGTGCCAGCAGCCAGTCCCCAAAGGATGGGCCCCTCCACTTT. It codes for CASSQSPKDGPLHF.

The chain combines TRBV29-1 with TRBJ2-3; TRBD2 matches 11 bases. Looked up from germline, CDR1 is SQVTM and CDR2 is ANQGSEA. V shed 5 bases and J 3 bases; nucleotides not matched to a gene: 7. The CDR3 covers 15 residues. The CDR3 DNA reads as TGCAGCGTTACCAAGACTAGCGGGGTTACAGATACGCAGTATTTT. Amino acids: CSVTKTSGVTDTQYF.

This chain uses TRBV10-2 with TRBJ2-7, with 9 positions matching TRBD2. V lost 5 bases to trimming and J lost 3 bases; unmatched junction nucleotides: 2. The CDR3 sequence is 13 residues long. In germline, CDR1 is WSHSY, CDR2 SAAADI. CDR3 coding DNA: TGCGCCAGCAGTCCTAGCGGGATCTACGAGCAGTACTTC. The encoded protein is CASSPSGIYEQYF.

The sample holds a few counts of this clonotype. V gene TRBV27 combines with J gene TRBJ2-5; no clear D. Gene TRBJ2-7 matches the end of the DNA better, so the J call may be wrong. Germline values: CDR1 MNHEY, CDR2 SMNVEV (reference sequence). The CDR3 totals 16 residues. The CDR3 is CASSLSTASSSYEQYF. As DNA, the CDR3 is TGTGCCAGCAGTTTATCTACCGCATCAAGCTCCTACGAGCAGTACTTC.

The CDR3 DNA reads as TGTGCCAGCAGTTTAACGGGGACCACAGATACGCAGTATTTT. This codes for CASSLTGTTDTQYF. The genes are TRBV28 and TRBJ2-3; either TRBD1 or TRBD2 may supply D (5 bases each). Germline CDR1 reads MDHEN; CDR2 reads SYDVKM. This CDR3 region has 14 residues. The V end was cut by 2 bases, the J end by 2 bases, with 8 bases between.

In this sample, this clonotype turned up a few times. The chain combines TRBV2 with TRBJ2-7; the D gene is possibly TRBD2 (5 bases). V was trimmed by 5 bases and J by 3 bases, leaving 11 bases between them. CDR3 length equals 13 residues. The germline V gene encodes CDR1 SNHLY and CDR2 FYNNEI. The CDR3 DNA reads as TGTGCCAGCAGTCACGGGGTAGACTACGAGCAGTACTTC. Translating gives CASSHGVDYEQYF.

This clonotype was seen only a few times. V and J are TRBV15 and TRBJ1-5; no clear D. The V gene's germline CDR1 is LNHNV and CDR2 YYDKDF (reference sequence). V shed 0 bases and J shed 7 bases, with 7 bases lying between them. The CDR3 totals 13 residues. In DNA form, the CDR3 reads TGTGCCACCAGCAGAGATGTGTACCAGCCCCAGCATTTT. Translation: CATSRDVYQPQHF.

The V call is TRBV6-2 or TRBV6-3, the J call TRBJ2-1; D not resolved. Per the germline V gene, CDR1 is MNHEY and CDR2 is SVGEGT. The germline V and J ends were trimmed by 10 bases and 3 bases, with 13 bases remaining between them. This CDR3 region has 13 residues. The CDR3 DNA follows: TGTGCCACGCTCGAGCTCCACTACAATGAGCAGTTCTTC. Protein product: CATLELHYNEQFF.